Shown below are 19 T cell receptor beta chains from a single sample sequenced in a study of T cells in Graves' hyperthyroidism and ophthalmopathy. Using RNA transcripts as the source, TCR beta CDR3 regions were amplified. First-round RT-PCR of the TCR CDR3 relied on the HTBI primer set. MiXCR was run by TCRdb on the multiplex PCR reads, yielding one entry per CDR3 protein. Of roughly 380,000 distinct CDR3 sequences in the sample, roughly 18% were seen once. Sequenced material: blood. These receptors were collected from a middle-aged woman with Graves' ophthalmopathy.

There are a few counts of this clonotype. J is TRBJ1-2 and V is TRBV27; D not certain. V shed 4 bases and J shed 7 bases, with 13 bases lying between them. Looked up from germline, CDR1 is MNHEY and CDR2 is SMNVEV (reference sequence). The CDR3 runs to 13 residues. CDR3 in amino acids: CASSYAGSAGYTF. The CDR3 region has the DNA TGTGCCAGCAGTTATGCGGGGTCGGCTGGCTACACCTTC.

V and J are TRBV19 and TRBJ1-1; D possibly corresponds to TRBD1 (5 bases). Trimming left V 2 bases short and J 3 bases short, with 22 bases between. Germline loops: CDR1 LNHDA, CDR2 SQIVND (reference sequence). The CDR3 is made up of 18 amino acids. The CDR3 is CASSISRSFWTQDTEAFF. CDR3 nucleotides: TGTGCCAGTAGTATAAGCCGCTCTTTCTGGACACAAGACACTGAAGCTTTCTTT.

This clonotype was detected many times. The chain combines TRBV19 with TRBJ2-2; perhaps TRBD1 as D (5 bases). V dropped 1 base and J dropped 6 bases, with 18 bases sitting between them. CDR3 length: 17 amino acids. The V gene's germline CDR1 is LNHDA and CDR2 SQIVND (reference sequence). CDR3 in DNA: TGTGCCAGTAGTATAGTAGGGCCAGGGCCCAGTTCCGGGGAGCTGTTTTTT. Translated: CASSIVGPGPSSGELFF.

This clonotype was detected ten times or more. CDR3 sequence (DNA): TGCGCCAGCAGCCAAGACGAATTATCGGACAGGGGGCATCAGCCCCAGCATTTT. This sequence encodes CASSQDELSDRGHQPQHF. This chain links TRBV4-1 with TRBJ1-5; 11 nucleotides match TRBD1. This CDR3 comprises 18 residues. J lost 5 bases, V lost 0 bases, and 9 bases had no gene match. Per germline, CDR1 MGHRA and CDR2 YSYEKL.

This clonotype appeared many times. The rearrangement joins TRBV12-3 or TRBV12-4 to TRBJ2-7; D possibly uses TRBD1 or TRBD2 (5 bases each). V gave up 2 bases and J gave up 2 bases, with 13 bases separating them. The CDR3 totals 15 residues. The CDR3 DNA sequence: TGTGCCAGCAGTTTACTTGTGGGGGTTCCCTACGAGCAGTACTTC. Amino acids: CASSLLVGVPYEQYF.

Points on this clonotype: This clone may be a read error of a much larger clone one base away. This chain joins TRBV24-1 and TRBJ2-4, with 7 bases fitting TRBD2. Germline CDR1 and CDR2: KGHDR and SFDVKD. There are 13 residues in the CDR3. V was clipped by 1 base and J by 8 bases; unmatched bases: 1. In DNA form, the CDR3 reads TGTGCCACCAGTGATTTCCTAGCGGACATTCAGTACTTC. It specifies CATSDFLADIQYF.

This clonotype was seen repeatedly, ten times or more. This chain connects TRBV7-2 to TRBJ1-2; the D is unclear. This CDR3 is 21 amino acids long. Germline-derived CDR1 and CDR2 are SGHTA and FQGNSA. Between the trimmed V and J ends, which lost 2 bases and 6 bases, there was a span of 34 bases. This chain's CDR3 is CASSLLPRVGPKGLKSDGYTF. CDR3 nucleotides: TGTGCCAGCAGCTTATTGCCTCGGGTCGGACCCAAGGGTTTAAAGAGTGATGGCTACACCTTC.

The chain has TRBV5-1 and TRBJ1-6; D not certain. Trimming removed 0 bases from V and 9 bases from J, with 16 bases in between. Germline CDR1 SGHRS, CDR2 YFSETQ. This CDR3 spans 16 amino acids. The CDR3 DNA reads as TGCGCCAGCAGCTTGGACAATCCGGGGTGGGGTTCACCCCTCCACTTT. Its protein is CASSLDNPGWGSPLHF.

This clonotype was observed many times. This rearrangement joins TRBV2 to TRBJ2-5, with 8 bases fitting TRBD1. The length of the CDR3 is 15 residues. Trimming at V came to 6 bases and at J to 5 bases, leaving 11 bases not matched to a gene. Germline V gene data show CDR1 as SNHLY and CDR2 as FYNNEI. CDR3: CASSAKSGGWETQYF. Here the CDR3 DNA reads TGTGCCAGCAGCGCTAAATCAGGGGGCTGGGAGACCCAGTACTTC.

This clonotype was picked up many times. The V gene is TRBV5-1, the J gene TRBJ2-7; D might be TRBD1 (6 bases). Trimming took off 2 bases at V and 7 bases at J, with 7 bases between the two ends. Germline V lookup: CDR1 SGHRS, CDR2 YFSETQ. This CDR3 spans 11 amino acids. CDR3 protein: CASSFDREQYF. The CDR3 DNA reads as TGCGCCAGCAGCTTTGACAGGGAGCAGTACTTC. The variable domain in full, completed from reference TRBV5-1 and TRBJ2-7, reads KAGVTQTPRYLIKTRGQQVTLSCSPISGHRSVSWYQQTPGQGLQFLFEYFSETQRNKGNFPGRFSGRQFSNSRSEMNVSTLELGDSALYLCASSFDREQYFGPGTRLTVT.

The CDR3 region is CASSQASTGRQYF. The CDR3 nucleotides read TGTGCCAGCAGCCAAGCCTCAACAGGGCGGCAGTACTTC. The chain joins TRBV3-1 to TRBJ2-7; the D gene is possibly TRBD1 (6 bases). The CDR3 contains 13 residues. Germline lookup yields CDR1 LGHDT and CDR2 YNNKEL (reference sequence). V shed 1 base and J shed 9 bases, with 13 bases lying between them.

The chain recombines TRBV6-1 with TRBJ2-2; D is uncertain. The CDR3 is 15 amino acids. V gave up 8 bases and J gave up 0 bases, with 13 bases separating them. CDR1 and CDR2 from the germline V gene are MNHNS and SASEGT. CDR3 DNA: TGTGCCAGCCGCGGCCAATACCCGAACACCGGGGAGCTGTTTTTT. It translates to CASRGQYPNTGELFF.

Ten or more counts support this clonotype. This chain links TRBV6-5 with TRBJ1-1, with D perhaps TRBD1 (5 bases). The CDR3 extends over 15 amino acids. Germline V gene data show CDR1 as MNHEY and CDR2 as SVGAGI. Trimming removed 2 bases at V and 7 bases at J, with 17 bases between. The DNA of the CDR3 is TGTGCCAGCAGTTACGGGTCTGGTGGCAGGGATGAAGCTTTCTTT. Its translation is CASSYGSGGRDEAFF.

This clonotype showed up many times. The chain has TRBV11-2 and TRBJ2-5; D call uncertain. Trimming removed 0 bases at V and 4 bases at J, with 6 bases between. From germline, CDR1 is SGHAT and CDR2 FQNNGV. There are 13 residues in the CDR3. In DNA, the CDR3 is TGTGCCAGCAGCTTAGAGCGCCGAGAGACCCAGTACTTC. Its translation is CASSLERRETQYF.

The count of this clonotype is one. This rearrangement joins TRBV6-1 to TRBJ2-5; 9 bases line up with TRBD2. This CDR3 spans 14 amino acids. V shed 7 bases, J shed 4 bases, and the junction held 7 bases outside the gene matches. Per the germline V gene, CDR1 is MNHNS and CDR2 is SASEGT. CDR3 residues: CASIRGTSPETQYF. The CDR3 region has the DNA TGTGCCAGCATAAGAGGGACTAGCCCAGAGACCCAGTACTTC.

This clonotype has at least ten counts. The rearrangement links TRBV6-5 to TRBJ2-7; D may match TRBD1 or TRBD2 (5 bases each). Germline values: CDR1 MNHEY, CDR2 SVGAGI. This CDR3 has 14 residues. V dropped 4 bases and J dropped 4 bases, with 14 bases sitting between them. The CDR3 sequence is CASSSGTPGYEQYF. CDR3 bases: TGTGCCAGCAGTTCTGGGACCCCCGGGTACGAGCAGTACTTC.

The chain recombines TRBV19 with TRBJ2-7, with D tentatively TRBD1 (6 bases). The V end was cut by 2 bases, the J end by 4 bases, with 15 bases between. The germline V gene has CDR1 LNHDA and CDR2 SQIVND (reference sequence). This CDR3 has 15 amino acids. Written as DNA, the CDR3 is TGTGCCAGTAGTATAAAGGACAGCGGCGGGTACGAGCAGTACTTC. Its protein product is CASSIKDSGGYEQYF.

In this sample, this clonotype turned up once. The CDR3 DNA follows: TGTGCCAGCAGTTTGGAGGACAGACACACCTTC. Its translation: CASSLEDRHTF. The chain joins TRBV12-3 or TRBV12-4 to TRBJ1-2, with D possibly TRBD1 on 6 matching bases. The length of the CDR3 is 11 residues. The V end lost 3 bases, the J end lost 12 bases, and 11 bases lay between the germline ends.

Ten or more counts support this clonotype. This chain links TRBV5-1 with TRBJ2-2; D is ambiguous. Germline assignment: CDR1 SGHRS and CDR2 YFSETQ. Trimming pared 0 bases from V and 3 bases from J, leaving 3 bases between. The CDR3 consists of 13 residues. CDR3 residues: CASSLDYTGELFF. In DNA, the CDR3 is TGCGCCAGCAGCTTGGATTACACCGGGGAGCTGTTTTTT. The complete variable domain, with remaining parts taken from reference TRBV5-1 and TRBJ2-2, reads KAGVTQTPRYLIKTRGQQVTLSCSPISGHRSVSWYQQTPGQGLQFLFEYFSETQRNKGNFPGRFSGRQFSNSRSEMNVSTLELGDSALYLCASSLDYTGELFFGEGSRLTVL.